Each of the 26 T cell receptor beta chains below was sequenced from the same sample in a study of blood T cell repertoires in COVID-19. Libraries were prepared by immunoSEQ multiplex PCR; TCRdb keeps only in-frame clonotypes and omits some of them. The sample has roughly 290,000 clones; about 89% are singletons. Sample: PBMCs or T cells enriched from blood (not recorded which). The receptors derive from a woman aged 40 to 50 who had recovered from COVID-19.

The genes are TRBV10-3 and TRBJ1-1; D is unresolved. CDR3 length equals 13 residues. Germline-derived CDR1 and CDR2 are ENHRY and SYGVKD. The V gene lost 3 bases and the J gene lost 4 bases, with 9 bases spanning the gap. CDR3: CAISDLQPTEAFF. DNA for the CDR3: TGTGCCATCAGTGACCTACAGCCCACTGAAGCTTTCTTT.

CDR3 bases: TGTGCCAGCAGCCAAGATCTCGGACAGAACACAGATACGCAGTATTTT. This codes for CASSQDLGQNTDTQYF. The chain carries TRBV3-1 (or the pseudogene TRBV3-2) and TRBJ2-3, with D possibly matching TRBD1 (6 bases). Germline V gene lookup returns CDR1 LGHDT and CDR2 YNNKEL (reference sequence). Trimming cost V 0 bases and J 2 bases, with 12 bases left between them. The CDR3 loop spans 16 amino acids.

V is TRBV6-5 and J is TRBJ2-7, with TRBD1 identical over 7 bases. V was pared by 5 bases and J by 3 bases, with 7 bases of the junction left unmatched. The CDR3 consists of 14 residues. Germline CDR1 MNHEY, CDR2 SVGAGI. This CDR3 reads CASSPDRAFYEQYF. CDR3 nucleotides: TGTGCCAGCAGTCCCGACAGGGCGTTCTACGAGCAGTACTTC.

This clone occurred once. The rearrangement links TRBV19 to TRBJ2-3; TRBD2 might be the D (6 bases). Trimming stripped 3 bases from V and 1 base from J, with 11 bases between. CDR1 is LNHDA, CDR2 SQIVND, per germline (reference sequence). CDR3 length: 15 residues. CDR3 sequence: CASSMSWEGTDTQYF. CDR3 nucleotide sequence: TGTGCCAGTAGTATGTCTTGGGAGGGCACAGATACGCAGTATTTT.

In this sample, this clone turned up a few times. The chain joins TRBV2 to TRBJ2-1; 10 bases are a match to TRBD2. The germline V gene encodes CDR1 SNHLY and CDR2 FYNNEI. Germline trimming cut 6 bases from V and 4 bases from J; bases unmatched to any gene: 6. The CDR3 is made up of 15 amino acids. The CDR3 loop is CASRSSGGAYNEQFF. The CDR3 bases are TGTGCCAGCAGATCTAGCGGGGGCGCTTACAATGAGCAGTTCTTC. Variable domain in full (rest from reference TRBV2 and TRBJ2-1): EPEVTQTPSHQVTQMGQEVILRCVPISNHLYFYWYRQILGQKVEFLVSFYNNEISEKSEIFDDQFSVERPDGSNFTLKIRSTKLEDSAMYFCASRSSGGAYNEQFFGPGTRLTVL.

This clone was seen once. The CDR3, as DNA: TGCGCGGGGGGGCAAGAGACCCAGTACTTC. It specifies CAGGQETQYF. This chain connects TRBV29-1 to TRBJ2-5, with 9 bases aligning to TRBD2. The CDR3 has 10 amino acids. Germline loops: CDR1 SQVTM, CDR2 ANQGSEA.

The rearrangement joins TRBV19 to TRBJ2-1; TRBD1 agrees at 7 bases. V was pared by 8 bases and J by 4 bases, with 11 bases of the junction left unmatched. There are 15 residues in the CDR3. The germline gives CDR1 LNHDA, CDR2 SQIVND (reference sequence). CDR3 sequence: CASSDPGQMYNEQFF. The CDR3 DNA sequence: TGTGCCAGTTCTGACCCGGGACAGATGTACAATGAGCAGTTCTTC.

This sequence joins TRBV5-1 and TRBJ1-6; TRBD1 agrees at 7 bases. V was clipped by 2 bases and J by 7 bases; unmatched bases: 15. This CDR3 has 18 residues. CDR1 and CDR2 from the germline V gene are SGHRS and YFSETQ. CDR3 amino acids: CASSFLPPGQAKNSPLHF. In DNA, the CDR3 is TGCGCCAGCAGCTTCCTACCCCCCGGACAGGCGAAAAATTCACCCCTCCACTTT.

The genes are TRBV2 and TRBJ2-7, with 8 bases that match TRBD1. This CDR3 region has 17 residues. Losses at the gene ends were 0 bases for V and 0 bases for J; bases not matched to a gene: 7. Looked up from germline, CDR1 is SNHLY and CDR2 is FYNNEI. The CDR3 DNA is TGTGCCAGCAGTGAAGCGCGGGCCGGGACAGGCTCCTACGAGCAGTACTTC. This gives the protein CASSEARAGTGSYEQYF.

This clone came up a few times. The gene calls are TRBV12-3 or TRBV12-4 and TRBJ1-1; TRBD1 might be the D (6 bases). Trimming took off 6 bases at V and 10 bases at J, with 15 bases between the two ends. The CDR3 is made up of 12 amino acids. The CDR3, as DNA: TGTGCCAGCAGCCCTGGGACATCCGGAGCTTTCTTT. Translated: CASSPGTSGAFF.

The rearrangement uses TRBV24-1 and TRBJ1-2, with D perhaps matching TRBD1 (5 bases). The ends were cut back, 4 bases at V and 2 bases at J, with 10 bases in the middle. CDR3 length: 14 amino acids. Germline V gives CDR1 KGHDR, CDR2 SFDVKD. CDR3 in amino acids: CATSDQTVNYGYTF. The CDR3 DNA follows: TGTGCCACCAGTGACCAGACAGTAAACTATGGCTACACCTTC.

This chain uses TRBV30 with TRBJ1-4; no definite D call. Trimming took 2 bases from V and 5 from J, leaving 9 bases between them. Per germline, CDR1 GTSNPN and CDR2 SVGIG (reference sequence). The CDR3 is made up of 13 amino acids. The chain's CDR3 is CAWSKRLNEKLFF. The CDR3 nucleotides read TGTGCCTGGAGTAAGAGGCTAAATGAAAAACTGTTTTTT. Variable domain in full (rest from reference TRBV30 and TRBJ1-4): SQTIHQWPATLVQPVGSPLSLECTVEGTSNPNLYWYRQAAGRGLQLLFYSVGIGQISSEVPQNLSASRPQDRQFILSSKKLLLSDSGFYLCAWSKRLNEKLFFGSGTQLSVL.

The rearrangement uses TRBV30 and TRBJ1-5, with 8 positions matching TRBD1. There are 13 residues in the CDR3. Germline values: CDR1 GTSNPN, CDR2 SVGIG (reference sequence). V dropped 5 bases and J dropped 2; count of bases not matched to a gene: 2. CDR3 protein: CAWAQGGNQPQHF. The CDR3 bases are TGTGCCTGGGCACAGGGGGGCAATCAGCCCCAGCATTTT.

The gene calls are TRBV7-9 and TRBJ2-5; D might be TRBD2 (6 bases). The CDR3 runs 16 residues. V was pared by 7 bases and J by 2 bases, with 20 bases between. Germline V gives CDR1 SEHNR, CDR2 FQNEAQ (reference sequence). CDR3 nucleotides: TGTGCCAGCAATAAACTCGGGACTCTCTTACAAGAGACCCAGTACTTC. Translation gives CASNKLGTLLQETQYF.

The chain carries TRBV5-6 and TRBJ2-7; D perhaps matches TRBD1 (6 bases). Germline V gene sequence: CDR1 SGHDT, CDR2 YYEEEE. Trimming took 5 bases from V and 2 from J, leaving 8 bases between them. This CDR3 is built from 12 residues. This CDR3 reads CASRRDTYEQYF. Written as DNA, the CDR3 is TGTGCCAGCAGAAGGGACACCTACGAGCAGTACTTC.

The V and J genes are TRBV6-6 and TRBJ1-4; TRBD1 is a possible D gene (5 bases). With 3 bases removed from V and 6 bases from J, the gap between germline ends came to 17 bases. CDR1 is MNHNY, CDR2 SVGAGI, per germline (reference sequence). The CDR3 loop spans 16 amino acids. As DNA, the CDR3 is TGTGCCAGCAGTTATCCTGGGGGACTGCGAGATGAAAAACTGTTTTTT. Its translation: CASSYPGGLRDEKLFF.

The V and J genes are TRBV30 and TRBJ1-6; D is ambiguous. In germline, CDR1 is GTSNPN, CDR2 SVGIG (reference sequence). Trimming shortened V by 0 bases and J by 6 bases, and 9 bases separated the two germline ends. The CDR3 has 14 residues. The CDR3 region is CAWSVGRGNSPLHF. For the CDR3, the DNA is TGTGCCTGGAGTGTAGGACGGGGTAATTCACCCCTCCACTTT.

This clone has only a few counts. The chain is built from TRBV5-6 and TRBJ1-2; 9 bases match TRBD1. Germline CDR1 SGHDT, CDR2 YYEEEE. The CDR3 runs to 14 residues. Germline trimming cut 3 bases from V and 4 bases from J; bases unmatched to any gene: 4. CDR3 loop: CASSWGQGGYGYTF. For the CDR3, the DNA is TGTGCCAGCAGCTGGGGACAGGGAGGCTATGGCTACACCTTC.

The V gene is TRBV2, the J gene TRBJ1-1; 7 nucleotides agree with TRBD1. The CDR3 runs to 13 residues. Germline assignment: CDR1 SNHLY and CDR2 FYNNEI. J was trimmed by 1 base and V by 7 bases; bases with no gene match: 3. The CDR3 protein is CASTWTGNTEAFF. For the CDR3, the DNA is TGTGCCAGCACTTGGACAGGGAACACTGAAGCTTTCTTT.

This sequence joins TRBV3-1 (or the pseudogene TRBV3-2) and TRBJ2-2, with unresolved D. Trimming stripped 2 bases from V and 6 bases from J, with 7 bases between. Germline CDR1 reads LGHDT; CDR2 reads YNNKEL (reference sequence). This CDR3 comprises 13 residues. In nucleotides, the CDR3 is TGTGCCAGCAGCCAATACTACCCCGGGGAGCTGTTTTTT. Its translation is CASSQYYPGELFF.

The J gene is TRBJ1-1, the V gene TRBV11-2; 7 bases match TRBD1. The CDR3 covers 15 residues. J gave up 0 bases and V 5 bases, and 6 bases lay outside the gene matches. Germline V gene data show CDR1 as SGHAT and CDR2 as FQNNGV. The chain's CDR3 is CASSPDRALNTEAFF. The DNA of the CDR3 is TGTGCCAGCAGCCCAGACAGGGCGCTGAACACTGAAGCTTTCTTT.

J is TRBJ2-7 and V is TRBV5-8; 9 nucleotides line up with TRBD1. The ends lost 3 bases at V and 1 base at J; junction bases unmatched: 11. The germline V gene encodes CDR1 SGHTS and CDR2 YDEGEE. CDR3 length: 17 residues. The CDR3 bases are TGTGCCAGCAGCTCTTTATTGACCGGGACAGGGTCCTACGAGCAGTACTTC. Its protein is CASSSLLTGTGSYEQYF.

This chain links TRBV7-9 with TRBJ2-5, with D unclear. Trimming cost V 5 bases and J 4 bases, with 11 bases left between them. The CDR3 totals 13 residues. The germline V gene has CDR1 SEHNR and CDR2 FQNEAQ (reference sequence). This CDR3 is CASSAPGIETQYF. In DNA form, the CDR3 reads TGTGCCAGCAGCGCCCCAGGCATAGAGACCCAGTACTTC.

The chain joins TRBV7-8 to TRBJ2-2; 7 bases are a match to TRBD1. The V and J ends lost 1 base and 0 bases, in that order; junction bases with no gene match: 8. Germline-derived CDR1 and CDR2 are SGHVS and FQNEAQ. The CDR3 contains 18 residues. The CDR3 sequence is CASSLGFFGTANTGELFF. The CDR3 DNA sequence: TGTGCCAGCAGCTTAGGATTCTTTGGGACAGCGAACACCGGGGAGCTGTTTTTT.

V is TRBV4-1 and J is TRBJ2-7; 13 bases are a match to TRBD2. The CDR3 length is 17 residues. The V gene's germline CDR1 is MGHRA and CDR2 YSYEKL. V shed 0 bases and J 4 bases; nucleotides not matched to a gene: 6. The CDR3 DNA reads TGCGCCAGCAGCCAAGATCGGACTAGCGGGAGCCTTTACGAGCAGTACTTC. Translation gives CASSQDRTSGSLYEQYF.

In its sample, this clone was seen a few times. The chain recombines TRBV6-5 with TRBJ1-5, with D tentatively TRBD1 (5 bases). CDR3 length equals 12 residues. Germline V gene lookup returns CDR1 MNHEY and CDR2 SVGAGI. The V end was cut by 6 bases, the J end by 5 bases, with 8 bases between. CDR3 sequence reads: CASSLQDQPQHF. CDR3 sequence (DNA): TGTGCCAGCAGCCTACAGGATCAGCCCCAGCATTTT.